A single sample is the source of the 19 T cell receptor beta chains below, sequenced in a study of naive and memory T cell subsets (dated by TCRdb to 2016 to 2017). The library was obtained by UMI-ligation and nested PCR. Sequencing was performed on an Illumina MiSeq. An equimolar mix of two oligonucleotides covering both TRBC1 and TRBC2 was used as the beta constant-region primer. Four rounds of PCR were used to amplify ligated cDNA, with nested alpha and beta constant-region primers being used together with the SP2 primer. The public sequencing data were trimmed at Q25 with fastp and processed into clonotypes with MiXCR by TCRdb, which kept only in-frame beta chains. CDR3 protein sequences are deduplicated, and each keeps its most common genes and DNA. The sample data list about 23,000 distinct CDR3 sequences, and roughly 9.6% of these were observed just once. The ten largest clones add up to about a fifth of the sample.

Sequencing input: central memory CD8+ T cells from blood. What the cell subset or site label conveys for this sample: central memory, CD45RA- CD27+. Every receptor here comes from a human donor in good health.

By share, this clonotype counts as medium-sized. V usage is TRBV29-1 and J usage is TRBJ2-1, with 7 bases identical to TRBD2. The junction had 7 bases not matched to a gene; V was cut back by 4 bases and J by 10 bases. The CDR3 loop spans 12 amino acids. CDR1 and CDR2 from the germline V gene are SQVTM and ANQGSEA. The CDR3: CSVGLAETEQFF. The CDR3 DNA sequence: TGCAGCGTTGGGCTAGCGGAGACCGAGCAGTTCTTC.

This clonotype was recorded many times. J is TRBJ1-1 and V is TRBV4-3; D may be TRBD1 (5 bases). Germline V gives CDR1 LGHNA, CDR2 YSLEER. This CDR3 has 14 residues. Trimming took 4 bases from V and 4 from J, leaving 13 bases between them. CDR3 residues: CASSPVRGGTEAFF. The DNA for the CDR3 is TGCGCCAGCAGCCCGGTGCGGGGGGGCACTGAAGCTTTCTTT.

This clonotype was detected ten times or more. The chain joins TRBV10-3 to TRBJ2-7; D uncertain. Germline V lookup: CDR1 ENHRY, CDR2 SYGVKD. V gave up 2 bases and J gave up 0 bases, with 8 bases separating them. This CDR3 has 14 amino acids. The CDR3 coding sequence is TGTGCCATCAGTGAGGAGGAGAGCTCCTACGAGCAGTACTTC. It codes for CAISEEESSYEQYF.

By its share, this clonotype is medium-sized (0.01 to 0.1%). This chain joins TRBV4-1 and TRBJ2-7, with 7 positions matching TRBD1. Per the germline V gene, CDR1 is MGHRA and CDR2 is YSYEKL. V lost 4 bases and J lost 2; bases outside the gene matches: 5. This CDR3 spans 14 amino acids. The CDR3 here is CASSPETGTYEQYF. The CDR3 DNA sequence: TGCGCCAGCAGCCCGGAGACAGGGACCTACGAGCAGTACTTC.

This clonotype has just a few counts. The chain couples TRBV4-3 to TRBJ2-3, with TRBD1 matching over 7 bases. The CDR3 is 15 amino acids. Germline V lookup: CDR1 LGHNA, CDR2 YSLEER. V shed 2 bases and J 0 bases; nucleotides not matched to a gene: 2. The CDR3 loop reads CASSQLRGSTDTQYF. For the CDR3, the DNA is TGCGCCAGCAGCCAACTCAGGGGGAGCACAGATACGCAGTATTTT.

The sample holds many counts of this clonotype. The chain carries TRBV28 and TRBJ2-1; D is perhaps TRBD2 (5 bases). V lost 4 bases and J lost 5, with 9 bases in between. This CDR3 is built from 13 residues. The germline gives CDR1 MDHEN, CDR2 SYDVKM. The CDR3 coding sequence is TGTGCCAGCAGTTACGGGGTAGACAATGAGCAGTTCTTC. This translates into CASSYGVDNEQFF.

In this sample, this clonotype turned up many times. The V gene is TRBV6-6, the J gene TRBJ2-6, with no clear D. Trimming took 5 bases from V and 4 from J, leaving 9 bases between them. The CDR3 is 14 amino acids. From germline, CDR1 is MNHNY and CDR2 SVGAGI (reference sequence). This CDR3 is CASSPGGGANVLTF. CDR3 in DNA: TGTGCCAGCAGTCCTGGCGGCGGGGCCAACGTCCTGACTTTC.

This clonotype was counted many times. The chain couples TRBV7-3 to TRBJ2-1; D unclear. Germline CDR1 SGHTA, CDR2 FQGTGA. The CDR3 consists of 14 residues. The V end lost 3 bases, the J end lost 5 bases, and 11 bases lay between the germline ends. CDR3 amino acids: CASSLAGWDNEQFF. For the CDR3, the DNA is TGTGCCAGCAGCTTGGCCGGGTGGGACAATGAGCAGTTCTTC. Complete variable domain (other parts from reference TRBV7-3 and TRBJ2-1): GAGVSQTPSNKVTEKGKYVELRCDPISGHTALYWYRQSLGQGPEFLIYFQGTGAADDSGLPNDRFFAVRPEGSVSTLKIQRTERGDSAVYLCASSLAGWDNEQFFGPGTRLTVL.

This clonotype was detected many times. The V gene is TRBV27, the J gene TRBJ2-7; D possibly uses TRBD1 or TRBD2 (6 bases each). In germline, CDR1 is MNHEY, CDR2 SMNVEV (reference sequence). With 0 bases removed from V and 5 bases from J, the gap between germline ends came to 20 bases. The CDR3 extends over 17 amino acids. Here the CDR3 DNA reads TGTGCCAGCAGTTTATCGTTTGCCGGGGGCCCCTTTGACGAGCAGTACTTC. Translating gives CASSLSFAGGPFDEQYF.

The table lists this clonotype with many counts. The chain joins TRBV28 to TRBJ2-1; no clear D. This CDR3 contains 12 residues. Trimming removed 5 bases from V and 8 bases from J, with 10 bases in between. Germline V lookup: CDR1 MDHEN, CDR2 SYDVKM. CDR3 residues: CASSLDRDEQFF. DNA for the CDR3: TGTGCCAGCAGTCTCGACCGGGATGAGCAGTTCTTC.

In its sample, this clonotype ranks as large. V gene TRBV5-1 combines with J gene TRBJ2-1; D is uncertain. Germline V gene sequence: CDR1 SGHRS, CDR2 YFSETQ. V lost 4 bases, J lost 0 bases, and 11 bases lay in between. The CDR3 runs 15 residues. CDR3 loop: CASSPLGNSYNEQFF. The DNA for the CDR3 is TGCGCCAGCAGCCCCTTAGGAAACTCCTACAATGAGCAGTTCTTC.

This clonotype is medium-sized (0.01 to 0.1%) in the sample. This chain connects TRBV10-3 to TRBJ1-1, with D maybe TRBD1 (6 bases). The germline V gene has CDR1 ENHRY and CDR2 SYGVKD. Trimming stripped 2 bases from V and 4 bases from J, with 8 bases between. The CDR3 consists of 13 residues. The CDR3 region is CAISERGGTEAFF. The CDR3 DNA is TGTGCCATCAGTGAGAGAGGGGGCACTGAAGCTTTCTTT.

The chain is built from TRBV19 and TRBJ1-5; weak D call: TRBD1 (6 bases). Trimming pared 2 bases from V and 8 bases from J, leaving 10 bases between. Germline V gene sequence: CDR1 LNHDA, CDR2 SQIVND (reference sequence). CDR3 size: 13 residues. Written as DNA, the CDR3 is TGTGCCAGTAGTATAAGGGGGTCCGAGCCCCAGCATTTT. This sequence encodes CASSIRGSEPQHF.

This clonotype was counted many times. The chain is built from TRBV29-1 and TRBJ2-1, with TRBD1 matching over 7 bases. Germline V lookup: CDR1 SQVTM, CDR2 ANQGSEA. J lost 6 bases, V lost 1 base, and 3 bases had no gene match. This CDR3 has 13 residues. The CDR3 bases are TGCAGCGTTGAAGGGACAGGCCCCAATGAGCAGTTCTTC. Translating gives CSVEGTGPNEQFF.

This clonotype was picked up a small number of times. V and J are TRBV9 and TRBJ2-1; the D gene is possibly TRBD1 (5 bases). Germline values: CDR1 SGDLS, CDR2 YYNGEE. Trimming removed 6 bases from V and 3 bases from J, with 16 bases in between. The CDR3 covers 15 residues. In DNA form, the CDR3 reads TGTGCCAGCACCGCAAGCCAGGGCGTCTACAATGAGCAGTTCTTC. This translates into CASTASQGVYNEQFF.

This clonotype has a handful of counts. V gene TRBV6-4 combines with J gene TRBJ2-1; unclear D gene. The germline V and J ends were trimmed by 2 bases and 2 bases, with 10 bases remaining between them. Germline V gene sequence: CDR1 MRHNA, CDR2 SNTAGT. This CDR3 spans 15 amino acids. The CDR3 sequence is CASSDSGGTYNEQFF. DNA for the CDR3: TGTGCCAGCAGTGACAGTGGCGGTACCTACAATGAGCAGTTCTTC.

V gene TRBV3-1 combines with J gene TRBJ2-1; TRBD2 matches 9 bases. CDR1 and CDR2 from the germline V gene are LGHDT and YNNKEL (reference sequence). This CDR3 is 16 amino acids long. The V gene end was trimmed by 2 bases and the J gene end by 1 base; junction bases not matched to a gene: 3. Written as DNA, the CDR3 is TGTGCCAGCAGCCAACTTAGCGGGAGATCCTACAATGAGCAGTTCTTC. Translation: CASSQLSGRSYNEQFF.

This chain joins TRBV29-1 and TRBJ2-3; perhaps TRBD2 as D (5 bases). This CDR3 contains 10 residues. Trimming shortened V by 7 bases and J by 5 bases, and 7 bases separated the two germline ends. The V gene's germline CDR1 is SQVTM and CDR2 ANQGSEA. In DNA, the CDR3 is TGCAGCGCTGAGGGAGATACGCAGTATTTT. Translation gives CSAEGDTQYF.

V and J are TRBV6-9 and TRBJ2-3, with 7 bases identical to TRBD1. The germline gives CDR1 MNHGY, CDR2 SVAAGI. Trimming removed 7 bases from V and 5 bases from J; junction bases left unmatched: 15. The CDR3 consists of 16 residues. The chain's CDR3 is CASNRTGPTLRDTQYF. The CDR3 region has the DNA TGTGCCAGCAACCGGACAGGCCCGACCTTAAGAGATACGCAGTATTTT.